This TCR beta chain emerged from a study of a mutant IDH1 vaccine in newly diagnosed glioma. About the study: Males made up about 60% and females about 38% of treated patients, whose mean age was about 41 years.

TCRdb's table, derived via immunoSEQ multiplex PCR, lists solely in-frame clones and lacks some. The table has fewer than 35,000 clones, roughly 80% seen once. Described time point: week 47, end of study. The study gave 300 ug of mutant IDH1 20-mer peptide per vaccine dose, with topical imiquimod. A note on this clone: Its antigen remains unidentified.

This CDR3 comprises 13 residues. CDR1 is MDHEN, CDR2 SYDVKM, per germline. The V end lost 6 bases, the J end lost 4 bases, and 12 bases lay between the germline ends. This specimen consisted of PBMCs, obtained from a glioma patient whose treatment included an IDH1 peptide vaccine. This receptor was identified in a man aged 25 to 40 with glioma. V is TRBV28 and J is TRBJ1-2; no reliable D call. CDR3 in DNA: TGTGCCAGCAGAGGAAAATACGGCTATGGCTACACCTTC. Its protein product is CASRGKYGYGYTF.